The clone carrying this TCR beta chain was seen a single time. As yet, its antigen is unknown. Compared with germline, one end of the junction differs, possibly owing to a read error. This sample was taken from a study of cytomegalovirus exposure and HLA in healthy donors. The study's findings and limits: HLA alleles showed associations with 16,951 TCR beta sequences in a later analysis, at a 0.05 false discovery rate.

Germline CDR1 reads SNHLY; CDR2 reads FYNNEI. The CDR3 sequence is 14 residues long. Vbeta (60) and Jbeta (13) primers were used in the PCR. Measured with immunoSEQ multiplex PCR; TCRdb has only the in-frame clones, and not every one. This sample has 85,000 to 100,000 clones, with over 75% found just once. The clonotype originates from a man aged 50-59 years in good health and CMV-seropositive. The V and J genes are TRBV2 and TRBJ1-6; tentatively, D is TRBD1 (6 bases). The sequencing input was PBMCs. DNA of the CDR3: TGTGCCAGCAGTCCAACTACAGGGATCTCACCCCTCAACTTT. Amino acids: CASSPTTGISPLNF.